A selection of T cell receptor beta chains follows, all from one sample in a study of CD4+ T cells in melanoma. Sequenced by immunoSEQ multiplex PCR; TCRdb stores in-frame clones only, minus some. The sample holds tens of thousands of clones, about 72% seen once. Material for sequencing was tumor tissue. The source of these receptors is a human donor with melanoma. Both conserved end residues are part of each CDR3. Fields, in order: V gene, clone size, J gene, D gene, CDR3 protein, CDR3 DNA. A D gene is named only where the DNA matches it firmly. Not all rows give a size; the values are once, few, many and, for expanded clones, a class.

>TRBV4-2|.|TRBJ2-7|.
CASSQDRDYEQYF
TGTGCCAGCAGCCAAGATAGGGACTACGAGCAGTACTTC
>TRBV27|.|TRBJ1-1|.
CASSLGGQSWTEAFF
TGTGCCAGCAGTTTAGGGGGGCAGTCGTGGACTGAAGCTTTCTTT
>TRBV2|.|TRBJ1-4|.
CASRGTDNEKLFF
TGTGCCAGCAGAGGGACGGATAATGAAAAACTGTTTTTT
>TRBV2|.|TRBJ1-2|TRBD1
CASSEWLRTGTNYGYTF
TGTGCCAGCAGTGAATGGCTAAGGACAGGCACTAACTATGGCTACACCTTC
>TRBV5-4|.|TRBJ2-3|.
CASSLAGTPDTQYF
TGTGCCAGCAGCTTGGCCGGGACTCCGGATACGCAGTATTTT
>TRBV25-1|once|TRBJ2-2|.
CASSGRGPGELFF
TGTGCCAGCAGTGGGAGGGGGCCCGGGGAGCTGTTTTTT
>TRBV27|.|TRBJ2-1|.
CASRTGVDTSYNEQFF
TGTGCCAGCCGAACCGGGGTGGATACCTCCTACAATGAGCAGTTCTTC
>TRBV10-1|.|TRBJ2-5|.
CASSESYQVLGGRETQYF
TGCGCCAGCAGTGAGTCATATCAGGTTCTCGGGGGCCGAGAGACCCAGTACTTC
>TRBV7-3|.|TRBJ2-3|.
CASSSWGTPLDTQYF
TGTGCCAGCAGCTCTTGGGGGACCCCCCTAGATACGCAGTATTTT
>TRBV7-9|.|TRBJ1-1|.
CASSSGGGNTEAFF
TGTGCCAGCAGCTCTGGGGGGGGGAACACTGAAGCTTTCTTT
>TRBV6-1|.|TRBJ2-7|.
CASILTQQGGYEQYF
TGTGCCAGCATCCTAACCCAACAGGGTGGCTACGAGCAGTACTTC
>TRBV4-2|.|TRBJ2-7|.
CASSQSRGYSYEQYF
TGTGCCAGCAGCCAAAGTAGGGGATACTCCTACGAGCAGTACTTC
>TRBV2|.|TRBJ2-7|.
CASSAGGEGAHPYEQYF
TGTGCCAGCAGCGCCGGAGGGGAAGGGGCCCATCCCTACGAGCAGTACTTC
>TRBV30|few|TRBJ1-2|.
CAWRSRLGVNYGYTF
TGTGCCTGGAGGTCCCGTTTGGGGGTTAACTATGGCTACACCTTC
>TRBV9|.|TRBJ2-3|TRBD2
CASRTTSGPTDTQYF
TGTGCCAGCAGAACGACTAGCGGGCCGACAGATACGCAGTATTTT
>TRBV10-3|.|TRBJ1-6|.
CAISLSPFSYNSPLHF
TGTGCCATCAGCCTCTCACCCTTCTCCTATAATTCACCCCTCCACTTT
>TRBV5-1|.|TRBJ2-1|TRBD2
CASSLEGTSGLSSYNEQFF
TGCGCCAGCAGCTTGGAAGGGACTAGCGGGTTGAGCTCCTACAATGAGCAGTTCTTC
>TRBV7-2|.|TRBJ1-1|TRBD1
CASSLGGAGQGAEAFF
TGTGCCAGCAGCTTAGGGGGCGCGGGACAGGGGGCTGAAGCTTTCTTT
>TRBV6-5|.|TRBJ2-5|TRBD2
CASQRGSETQYF
TGTGCCAGCCAGCGGGGTTCGGAGACCCAGTACTTC
>TRBV7-9|many|TRBJ1-2|.
CASSPLLRGGYTF
TGTGCCAGCAGCCCCCTTCTTCGAGGTGGCTACACCTTC
>TRBV19|.|TRBJ2-2|TRBD1
CASSDRGRTGELFF
TGTGCCAGTAGCGACAGGGGACGGACCGGGGAGCTGTTTTTT
>TRBV18|many|TRBJ1-4|TRBD1
CASSPTGTATNEKLFF
TGTGCCAGCTCACCAACCGGGACAGCAACTAATGAAAAACTGTTTTTT
>TRBV9|once|TRBJ2-7|TRBD2
CASSETGTSDLREQYF
TGTGCCAGCAGCGAAACCGGGACTAGCGATTTAAGGGAGCAGTACTTC
>TRBV4-1|.|TRBJ2-6|.
CASSQFHSGSGANVLTF
TGCGCCAGCAGCCAATTTCACAGCGGCTCTGGGGCCAACGTCCTGACTTTC
>TRBV2|.|TRBJ2-1|TRBD1
CASSVQGVYNEQFF
TGTGCCAGCAGTGTTCAGGGGGTCTACAATGAGCAGTTCTTC
>TRBV6-1|.|TRBJ1-2|.
CAIHSRRANYGYTF
TGTGCCATCCACTCGAGACGGGCTAACTATGGCTACACCTTC
>TRBV5-1|.|TRBJ2-7|.
CASSLALGGYEQYF
TGCGCCAGCAGCTTGGCCCTGGGGGGCTACGAGCAGTACTTC
>TRBV11-1|.|TRBJ2-2|TRBD2
CASSYGTSGGLTGELFF
TGTGCCAGCAGCTATGGGACTAGCGGGGGCCTCACCGGGGAGCTGTTTTTT
>TRBV5-1|.|TRBJ1-1|.
CASSFHENTEAFF
TGCGCCAGCAGCTTCCACGAGAACACTGAAGCTTTCTTT
>TRBV5-1|.|TRBJ1-5|.
CASSLGGRRPDSNQPQHF
TGCGCCAGCAGCTTGGGGGGGCGCCGGCCGGATAGCAATCAGCCCCAGCATTTT
>TRBV2|.|TRBJ2-7|.
CASSGTLSSYEQYF
TGTGCCAGCAGTGGGACATTAAGCTCCTACGAGCAGTACTTC
>TRBV4-1|.|TRBJ2-7|TRBD2
CASSQTSGGGTYEQYF
TGCGCCAGCAGCCAGACTAGCGGGGGGGGAACCTACGAGCAGTACTTC
>TRBV27|once|TRBJ2-3|.
CATSDPPQGTDTQYF
TGTGCCACCAGTGACCCACCACAGGGCACAGATACGCAGTATTTT
>TRBV27|.|TRBJ2-2|.
CASSWGSTGTGELFF
TGTGCCAGCAGTTGGGGTAGTACGGGCACCGGGGAGCTGTTTTTT
>TRBV28|.|TRBJ2-2|.
CASSSPGTGELFF
TGTGCCAGCAGTTCGCCAGGTACCGGGGAGCTGTTTTTT
>TRBV6-1|.|TRBJ2-3|.
CASSVRVEGTDTQYF
TGTGCCAGCAGTGTCAGGGTTGAGGGCACAGATACGCAGTATTTT
>TRBV4-1|.|TRBJ1-1|.
CASSQEGQPLNTEAFF
TGCGCCAGCAGCCAAGAAGGACAGCCTTTGAACACTGAAGCTTTCTTT
>TRBV7-3|few|TRBJ1-1|.
CASSLRTVLPNTEAFF
TGTGCCAGCAGCTTAAGGACGGTTCTACCCAACACTGAAGCTTTCTTT
>TRBV5-1|.|TRBJ1-1|.
CASRASSWDGEAFF
TGCGCCAGCAGGGCTTCCAGTTGGGATGGTGAAGCTTTCTTT
>TRBV18|.|TRBJ2-7|.
CASSAGRGSYEQYF
TGTGCCAGCTCGGCTGGCAGGGGAAGCTACGAGCAGTACTTC
>TRBV5-1|.|TRBJ2-5|TRBD1
CASSLTGTGIPPETQYF
TGCGCCAGCAGCTTAACCGGGACAGGGATTCCCCCCGAGACCCAGTACTTC
>TRBV19|.|TRBJ1-3|.
CASRTRGPAAGNTIYF
TGTGCCAGTAGGACCAGGGGACCAGCCGCTGGAAACACCATATATTTT
>TRBV4-2|.|TRBJ2-7|.
CASSQDPQQATFYEQYF
TGTGCCAGCAGCCAAGATCCCCAGCAGGCTACTTTCTACGAGCAGTACTTC
>TRBV6-5|.|TRBJ1-2|TRBD1
CASSYGGQTNYGYTF
TGTGCCAGCAGTTACGGGGGACAGACTAACTATGGCTACACCTTC
>TRBV30|few|TRBJ2-5|.
CAWSPGETQYF
TGTGCCTGGAGTCCCGGGGAGACCCAGTACTTC
>TRBV6-1|.|TRBJ1-1|.
CASSDGIFLSGFSGDTEAFF
TGTGCCAGCAGTGATGGGATTTTTTTGAGCGGATTCTCTGGGGACACTGAAGCTTTCTTT
>TRBV7-6|.|TRBJ2-5|TRBD2
CASSSGLAGGTQETQYF
TGTGCCAGCAGCTCGGGACTAGCGGGGGGAACCCAAGAGACCCAGTACTTC
>TRBV2|.|TRBJ2-7|.
CASSEVGPVYEQYF
TGTGCCAGCAGTGAAGTGGGACCGGTCTACGAGCAGTACTTC
>TRBV27|.|TRBJ1-4|.
CASSLRGRANEKLFF
TGTGCCAGCAGTTTGCGGGGACGAGCTAATGAAAAACTGTTTTTT
>TRBV2|.|TRBJ2-1|TRBD2
CASSVRASGGNEQFF
TGTGCCAGCAGTGTAAGGGCTAGCGGGGGGAATGAGCAGTTCTTC
>TRBV18|.|TRBJ1-3|.
CASSLKNTIYF
TGTGCCAGCTCACTAAAAAACACCATATATTTT
>TRBV9|.|TRBJ2-1|.
CASSESQGYYNEQFF
TGTGCCAGCAGTGAAAGCCAGGGTTACTACAATGAGCAGTTCTTC
>TRBV7-2|.|TRBJ2-2|.
CASSLVGGELFF
TGTGCCAGCAGCTTAGTGGGCGGGGAGCTGTTTTTT
>TRBV2|few|TRBJ2-5|.
CASSGPRDQETQYF
TGTGCCAGCTCCGGACCTAGAGACCAAGAGACCCAGTACTTC
>TRBV28|.|TRBJ1-5|.
CASSLFSGADQPQHF
TGTGCCAGCAGTTTATTTTCCGGGGCCGATCAGCCCCAGCATTTT
>TRBV6-6|.|TRBJ1-1|TRBD1
CASSHWTGVNTEAFF
TGTGCCAGCAGCCACTGGACAGGGGTGAACACTGAAGCTTTCTTT
>TRBV27|medium-sized|TRBJ2-7|.
CASSPDRTTYEQYF
TGTGCCAGCAGTCCAGACAGGACGACCTACGAGCAGTACTTC
>TRBV5-1|.|TRBJ1-2|TRBD1
CASSPGQGFVGYTF
TGCGCCAGCAGCCCGGGACAGGGGTTTGTAGGCTACACCTTC
>TRBV5-1|.|TRBJ1-2|.
CASSQSPAARGTYGYTF
TGCGCCAGCAGCCAAAGCCCGGCTGCAAGGGGGACCTATGGCTACACCTTC